This TCR beta chain was retrieved from a study of OX40 agonist ivuxolimab in advanced cancers. Study in general: Of the participants, approximately 38% had some prior anti-PD-1, anti-PD-L1 or anti-CTLA-4 therapy, which was allowed.

CDR3 length: 16 residues. Germline V gene sequence: CDR1 MNHNS, CDR2 SASEGT. V was shortened by 4 bases and J by 0 bases, with 13 bases between the two germline ends. Blood draws occurred at baseline, cycle 4 day 1, and cycle 7 day 1. Points on this clone: Its target is unknown.

Repertoires were generated with immunoSEQ multiplex PCR, while TCRdb's copy carries only in-frame clones and drops some. Of over 80,000 clones listed, roughly nine tenths are singletons. Study findings and constraints: Antigen specificity was not determined for the expanded peripheral T cells.

The TCR comes from an adult with an advanced solid tumor such as melanoma, head and neck, liver or kidney cancer. The chain has TRBV6-1 and TRBJ1-5; D remains ambiguous. Sample: CD4+ or CD8+ T cells sorted from blood, taken in a trial of the OX40 agonist ivuxolimab. The CDR3 DNA follows: TGTGCCAGCAGTGCCCTATTTGCAGATAGCAATCAGCCCCAGCATTTT. It translates to CASSALFADSNQPQHF.